Below, one T cell receptor (beta chain) is given with its context. Assay used: immunoSEQ multiplex PCR; TCRdb lists only in-frame clones, some missing. The table includes some 2 million clones, about 95% detected once. Germline V gene lookup returns CDR1 ENHRY and CDR2 SYGVKD. The CDR3 totals 16 residues. With 3 bases clipped from V and 0 bases from J, the junction kept 6 bases outside the gene matches. The data derive from a study of shared clonotypes between healthy human individuals. The wider study: Per-donor plates numbered three CD4 naive, three CD4 memory, two CD8 naive and one CD8 memory.

Naivety among CD8 cells was defined by CD45RO negativity and positive CCR7 selection, thereby excluding terminally differentiated effector memory CD45RA+ cells. Sequencing was carried out using naive CD8+ T cells sorted from blood. The chain joins TRBV10-3 to TRBJ2-3; 7 nucleotides match TRBD1. The receptor comes from a young man in good health. CDR3 sequence (DNA): TGTGCCATCAGTGACACGACAGGGCCTAGCACAGATACGCAGTATTTT. As protein: CAISDTTGPSTDTQYF.